Presented here are 26 T cell receptor beta chains from one specimen sequenced in a study of monozygotic twins with inflammatory bowel disease. TCRdb reprocessed the 5' RACE reads; each CDR3 protein has one entry and no DNA is given. The sample has approximately 400,000 distinct CDR3 sequences, and its top ten clones hold 2% to 3%. Sequencing was performed on blood. The receptors were gathered from a human donor with ulcerative colitis or Crohn's disease, or a healthy co-twin of an affected twin (not recorded which).

The chain links TRBV5-4 to TRBJ2-3. From germline, CDR1 is SGHNT and CDR2 YYREEE (reference sequence). The CDR3 length is 15 residues. CDR3 sequence: CASSLGRLFTDTQYF.

The V and J genes are TRBV3-1 and TRBJ1-1; TCRdb picks TRBD1, but there is no DNA to check that call. The CDR3 has 16 residues. CDR1 is LGHDT and CDR2 is YNNKEL in the germline V gene (reference sequence). CDR3 in amino acids: CASSQAGRGRNTEAFF. The full variable domain, rest sourced from reference TRBV3-1 and TRBJ1-1, is DTAVSQTPKYLVTQMGNDKSIKCEQNLGHDTMYWYKQDSKKFLKIMFSYNNKELIINETVPNRFSPKSPDKAHLNLHINSLELGDSAVYFCASSQAGRGRNTEAFFGQGTRLTVV.

The chain combines TRBV6-5 with TRBJ2-2; TCRdb's D gene call, TRBD2, goes unchecked for lack of DNA. Per the germline V gene, CDR1 is MNHEY and CDR2 is SVGAGI. The CDR3 sequence is 16 residues long. CDR3 sequence reads: CASSYSWRLGVGELFF.

This rearrangement joins TRBV6-1 to TRBJ1-4. There are 14 residues in the CDR3. Germline values: CDR1 MNHNS, CDR2 SASEGT. CDR3 sequence: CASSEGQGPEKLFF.

The V and J genes are TRBV5-1 and TRBJ1-2; TCRdb's D call, TRBD1, is unchecked because there is no DNA. The CDR3 runs 15 residues. Per germline, CDR1 SGHRS and CDR2 YFSETQ. CDR3 protein: CASSLGQATSYGYTF. The whole variable domain, remainder taken from reference TRBV5-1 and TRBJ1-2, is KAGVTQTPRYLIKTRGQQVTLSCSPISGHRSVSWYQQTPGQGLQFLFEYFSETQRNKGNFPGRFSGRQFSNSRSEMNVSTLELGDSALYLCASSLGQATSYGYTFGSGTRLTVV.

CDR3 loop: CSARSAAGNTEAFF. This chain uses TRBV20-1 with TRBJ1-1. CDR3 length: 14 amino acids. Germline loops: CDR1 DFQATT, CDR2 SNEGSKA (reference sequence).

This chain joins TRBV18 and TRBJ2-3; TCRdb indicates TRBD2, and absent DNA this call remains unverified. This CDR3 is built from 16 residues. Germline CDR1 KGHSH, CDR2 LQKENI. CDR3 in amino acids: CASSPGLSGRTDTQYF.

This chain joins TRBV2 and TRBJ2-1; TCRdb's assignment of TRBD2 cannot be checked, as there is no DNA. The length of the CDR3 is 15 residues. Per the germline V gene, CDR1 is SNHLY and CDR2 is FYNNEI. CDR3 protein: CASTPSGRALNEQFF.

The J gene is TRBJ2-5, the V gene TRBV30; TCRdb's D gene call, TRBD1, goes unchecked for lack of DNA. The CDR3 is 13 amino acids. CDR1 is GTSNPN, CDR2 SVGIG, per germline (reference sequence). The CDR3 here is CAWGGGAGETQYF.

The V and J genes are TRBV12-3 or TRBV12-4 and TRBJ2-2; TCRdb indicates TRBD2, and absent DNA this call remains unverified. This CDR3 has 16 amino acids. CDR3: CASTQLAGGPVGELFF.

The chain combines TRBV7-3 with TRBJ2-3. CDR1 is SGHTA, CDR2 FQGTGA, per germline. The CDR3 has 13 amino acids. The CDR3 reads CASSTASTDTQYF.

V is TRBV5-1 and J is TRBJ2-1; the D gene TCRdb calls, TRBD2, cannot be checked with no DNA. Germline assignment: CDR1 SGHRS and CDR2 YFSETQ. The CDR3 totals 17 residues. This chain's CDR3 is CASSLVLAGLTRNEQFF.

The rearrangement links TRBV28 to TRBJ2-3; TCRdb indicates TRBD1, and absent DNA this call remains unverified. Germline V CDR1 and CDR2: MDHEN, SYDVKM. This CDR3 contains 16 residues. CDR3 amino acids: CASSPHRGGRTDTQYF.

The rearrangement joins TRBV20-1 to TRBJ2-3; TCRdb's assignment of TRBD2 cannot be checked, as there is no DNA. CDR1 DFQATT and CDR2 SNEGSKA come from the germline V gene (reference sequence). The CDR3 is made up of 18 amino acids. The CDR3 spells CSATPAGGGSLRTDTQYF.

This chain connects TRBV20-1 to TRBJ2-7; TCRdb designates TRBD2, a call that cannot be tested without DNA. This CDR3 comprises 14 residues. Germline V gene sequence: CDR1 DFQATT, CDR2 SNEGSKA (reference sequence). CDR3 sequence: CSARDQRGTYEQYF.

This chain links TRBV5-6 with TRBJ2-1; TCRdb lists TRBD2, though no DNA is available to test this call. The germline CDR1 and CDR2 sequences are SGHDT and YYEEEE. This CDR3 spans 13 amino acids. The CDR3 loop is CASRGRGSGDRFF.

This chain joins TRBV5-1 and TRBJ2-3. Looked up from germline, CDR1 is SGHRS and CDR2 is YFSETQ. The CDR3 covers 15 residues. The CDR3 is CASSSDSLGSREQYF.

The V gene is TRBV5-1, the J gene TRBJ2-5; TCRdb reports TRBD2, a call that lacks DNA to check it against. There are 16 residues in the CDR3. Germline V gene sequence: CDR1 SGHRS, CDR2 YFSETQ. The CDR3 loop reads CASSMSVGLDQETQYF.

The CDR3 here is CASSHEDRVDGYTF. The chain joins TRBV4-1 to TRBJ1-2; TCRdb proposes TRBD1, but this gene call is untestable without DNA. The CDR3 runs to 14 residues. Germline CDR1 is MGHRA and CDR2 is YSYEKL.

This sequence joins TRBV2 and TRBJ1-5; the TCRdb call, TRBD1, lacks DNA for checking. The CDR3 contains 16 residues. Per germline, CDR1 SNHLY and CDR2 FYNNEI. This chain's CDR3 is CASSVSETDSNQPQHF.

The CDR3 here is CASSYGAYRHEQYF. V gene TRBV6-5 combines with J gene TRBJ2-7; there is no DNA to check the TCRdb D call of TRBD1. This CDR3 contains 14 residues. Germline CDR1 and CDR2: MNHEY and SVGAGI.

The rearrangement links TRBV5-1 to TRBJ2-7; lacking DNA, the TRBD1 call made by TCRdb goes unchecked. The CDR3 is made up of 17 amino acids. Germline lookup yields CDR1 SGHRS and CDR2 YFSETQ. CDR3 loop: CASSLDPTGVLPYEQYF.

The CDR3 reads CASTRTAANSGANVLTF. This chain uses TRBV27 with TRBJ2-6; TCRdb calls TRBD1, which cannot be checked without DNA. CDR3 size: 17 residues. CDR1 is MNHEY and CDR2 is SMNVEV in the germline V gene (reference sequence).

The chain is built from TRBV20-1 and TRBJ1-1; TCRdb outputs TRBD1, but without DNA this stays unchecked. Germline V lookup: CDR1 DFQATT, CDR2 SNEGSKA (reference sequence). This CDR3 region has 14 residues. The CDR3: CSARPGQGNTEAFF.

The rearrangement joins TRBV5-1 to TRBJ2-1. The germline V gene has CDR1 SGHRS and CDR2 YFSETQ. CDR3 length equals 12 residues. CDR3: CASSPTGNEQFF. The full variable domain, in which reference TRBV5-1 and TRBJ2-1 provide the parts outside the CDR3, is KAGVTQTPRYLIKTRGQQVTLSCSPISGHRSVSWYQQTPGQGLQFLFEYFSETQRNKGNFPGRFSGRQFSNSRSEMNVSTLELGDSALYLCASSPTGNEQFFGPGTRLTVL.

CDR3: CASSEQPTAFF. The chain recombines TRBV9 with TRBJ1-1. CDR1 is SGDLS, CDR2 YYNGEE, per germline. This CDR3 region has 11 residues.